The 15 T cell receptor beta chains given below trace back to one sample, sequenced in a study of T cell responses to AZD1222 COVID-19 vaccine. The table came from immunoSEQ multiplex PCR; TCRdb's copy has only in-frame clones and leaves some out. The sample contains roughly 150,000 clones, about 90% of which appear only once. Sequenced here: peripheral blood, sampled 28 days after the second AZD1222 dose. These receptor sequences come from an adult who received the AZD1222 COVID-19 vaccine.

The chain carries TRBV11-2 and TRBJ2-7; D perhaps matches TRBD1 (5 bases). This CDR3 spans 15 amino acids. In germline, CDR1 is SGHAT, CDR2 FQNNGV. Between the trimmed V and J ends, which lost 4 bases and 0 bases, there was a span of 13 bases. The CDR3 loop is CASSSFRASSYEQYF. The CDR3 nucleotides read TGTGCCAGCAGCTCATTCAGGGCGAGCTCCTACGAGCAGTACTTC.

V usage is TRBV30 and J usage is TRBJ2-7; the D gene is possibly TRBD1 (6 bases). V was trimmed by 3 bases and J by 4 bases, leaving 13 bases between them. The CDR3 length is 13 residues. Per germline, CDR1 GTSNPN and CDR2 SVGIG (reference sequence). The CDR3 sequence: CAWSDDRLYEQYF. Here the CDR3 DNA reads TGTGCCTGGAGCGATGACAGGCTTTACGAGCAGTACTTC.

This chain links TRBV9 with TRBJ2-2; D is undetermined. The germline gives CDR1 SGDLS, CDR2 YYNGEE. This CDR3 spans 13 amino acids. V gave up 4 bases and J gave up 7 bases, with 11 bases separating them. The CDR3 reads CASSTHRYGELFF. CDR3 in DNA: TGTGCCAGCAGCACACACCGATACGGGGAGCTGTTTTTT.

The J gene is TRBJ2-1, the V gene TRBV11-1; perhaps TRBD1 as D (6 bases). This CDR3 is built from 12 residues. V was trimmed by 6 bases and J by 7 bases, leaving 10 bases between them. CDR1 is SGHAT and CDR2 is FQDESV in the germline V gene (reference sequence). The CDR3 DNA reads TGTGCCAGCAGTCGCAGGGGAAATGAGCAGTTCTTC. Translating gives CASSRRGNEQFF.

This chain uses TRBV7-9 with TRBJ1-2; perhaps TRBD1 as D (5 bases). V shed 3 bases and J shed 4 bases, with 9 bases lying between them. CDR1 is SEHNR, CDR2 FQNEAQ, per germline (reference sequence). CDR3 length: 13 residues. CDR3 in amino acids: CASSFREGYGYTF. The CDR3 bases are TGTGCCAGCAGCTTCAGGGAGGGCTATGGCTACACCTTC.

V usage is TRBV18 and J usage is TRBJ2-1; TRBD2 aligns across 8 bases. V shed 3 bases, J shed 6 bases, and the junction held 10 bases outside the gene matches. The germline V gene encodes CDR1 KGHSH and CDR2 LQKENI. CDR3 length: 16 residues. This CDR3 reads CASSPLGGLAPNEQFF. For the CDR3, the DNA is TGTGCCAGCTCACCCCTCGGAGGACTAGCCCCCAATGAGCAGTTCTTC.

The J gene is TRBJ1-3, the V gene TRBV19, with D uncertain. Deletions cut 3 bases from V and 0 bases from J, with 12 bases between. The CDR3 covers 16 residues. The germline V gene encodes CDR1 LNHDA and CDR2 SQIVND (reference sequence). The CDR3 sequence: CASSIYQSSSGNTIYF. CDR3 DNA sequence: TGTGCCAGTAGTATCTATCAAAGCAGCTCTGGAAACACCATATATTTT.

The chain has TRBV2 and TRBJ2-7; 8 bases fit TRBD1. The ends lost 4 bases at V and 3 bases at J; junction bases unmatched: 2. The CDR3 is made up of 13 amino acids. Germline V gene data show CDR1 as SNHLY and CDR2 as FYNNEI. The CDR3 DNA follows: TGTGCCAGCAGTGGGGACAGGCTCTACGAGCAGTACTTC. Residues: CASSGDRLYEQYF.

This rearrangement joins TRBV29-1 to TRBJ1-4; D is perhaps TRBD1 (5 bases). V lost 7 bases to trimming and J lost 7 bases, with 16 bases between them. Germline CDR1 SQVTM, CDR2 ANQGSEA. The CDR3 is 13 amino acids. The CDR3 DNA sequence: TGCAGCGACACCGACCAGGGTTCTGAAAAACTGTTTTTT. Translation: CSDTDQGSEKLFF. The complete variable domain, with remaining parts taken from reference TRBV29-1 and TRBJ1-4, reads SAVISQKPSRDICQRGTSLTIQCQVDSQVTMMFWYRQQPGQSLTLIATANQGSEATYESGFVIDKFPISRPNLTFSTLTVSNMSPEDSSIYLCSDTDQGSEKLFFGSGTQLSVL.

CDR3 DNA: TGTGCCACCAAACAGGGGGCGGATAATGAGCAGTTCTTC. Residues: CATKQGADNEQFF. V usage is TRBV6-6 and J usage is TRBJ2-1; 9 bases align to TRBD1. This CDR3 contains 13 residues. The germline V gene encodes CDR1 MNHNY and CDR2 SVGAGI (reference sequence). The ends lost 10 bases at V and 7 bases at J; junction bases unmatched: 8.

J is TRBJ2-2 and V is TRBV10-3; D is unresolved. Germline-derived CDR1 and CDR2 are ENHRY and SYGVKD. The CDR3 consists of 14 residues. V was trimmed by 5 bases and J by 2 bases, leaving 9 bases between them. CDR3 in DNA: TGTGCCATCAGTCAATACCAAAACACCGGGGAGCTGTTTTTT. It specifies CAISQYQNTGELFF.

This clone was seen a handful of times. The CDR3 reads CAISESGPTNEKLFF. In nucleotides, the CDR3 is TGTGCCATCAGTGAGTCGGGACCAACTAATGAAAAACTGTTTTTT. The J gene is TRBJ1-4, the V gene TRBV10-3; D is possibly TRBD1 (5 bases). Trimming took 0 bases from V and 0 from J, leaving 5 bases between them. The germline gives CDR1 ENHRY, CDR2 SYGVKD. The CDR3 has 15 residues.

The genes are TRBV27 and TRBJ2-3, with a tentative D call TRBD2 (6 bases). CDR3 size: 15 residues. From germline, CDR1 is MNHEY and CDR2 SMNVEV (reference sequence). The ends were cut back, 1 base at V and 6 bases at J, with 14 bases in the middle. For the CDR3, the DNA is TGTGCCAGCAGTTTATTGAGCTCGACTAGTGATACGCAGTATTTT. Amino acids: CASSLLSSTSDTQYF.

This chain's CDR3 is CASSLFVSGPGELFF. Here the CDR3 DNA reads TGTGCCAGCAGCTTATTTGTCAGTGGGCCCGGGGAGCTGTTTTTT. The chain recombines TRBV11-2 with TRBJ2-2; D not certain. The germline CDR1 and CDR2 sequences are SGHAT and FQNNGV. The CDR3 contains 15 residues. Trimming stripped 2 bases from V and 6 bases from J, with 13 bases between.

The chain couples TRBV20-1 to TRBJ2-1, with D possibly being TRBD2 (6 bases). Germline V gene sequence: CDR1 DFQATT, CDR2 SNEGSKA (reference sequence). This CDR3 comprises 11 residues. V was trimmed by 5 bases and J by 4 bases, leaving 6 bases between them. The CDR3 nucleotides are TGCAGTGCTGGGGGGTACAATGAGCAGTTCTTC. Protein product: CSAGGYNEQFF.